Shown below are 25 T cell receptor beta chains from a single sample sequenced in a study of cytomegalovirus exposure and HLA in healthy donors. The PCR was carried out with 60 Vbeta primers and 13 Jbeta primers. The method was immunoSEQ multiplex PCR; TCRdb's version includes in-frame clones alone and lacks a portion of them. The sample carries 130,000 or so clones, around 80% recorded once. The specimen sequenced was PBMCs. The receptor source for this set is a man aged 35 to 55 in good health and CMV-seronegative.

The J gene is TRBJ1-4, the V gene TRBV7-9, with D maybe TRBD1 (6 bases). The CDR3 sequence is 14 residues long. Trimming took 2 bases from V and 4 from J, leaving 8 bases between them. Germline CDR1 reads SEHNR; CDR2 reads FQNEAQ (reference sequence). DNA of the CDR3: TGTGCCAGCAGCTTACGACAGGATAATGAAAAACTGTTTTTT. Translated, it gives CASSLRQDNEKLFF.

This chain links TRBV5-1 with TRBJ2-5; 7 nucleotides agree with TRBD2. From germline, CDR1 is SGHRS and CDR2 YFSETQ. The V segment lost 4 bases and the J segment 2 bases; nucleotides outside the gene matches: 14. This CDR3 contains 17 residues. CDR3 sequence (DNA): TGCGCCAGCAGCCCCTCAAGGTGGCGGGGGACTCAAGAGACCCAGTACTTC. It encodes CASSPSRWRGTQETQYF. The whole variable domain, filled in from reference TRBV5-1 and TRBJ2-5, reads KAGVTQTPRYLIKTRGQQVTLSCSPISGHRSVSWYQQTPGQGLQFLFEYFSETQRNKGNFPGRFSGRQFSNSRSEMNVSTLELGDSALYLCASSPSRWRGTQETQYFGPGTRLLVL.

This clone was detected a few times. In DNA, the CDR3 is TGTGCCAGTAGTAAAAGCCTAGGGACAGGGAGTATCTATGGCTACACCTTC. This sequence encodes CASSKSLGTGSIYGYTF. This rearrangement joins TRBV19 to TRBJ1-2; 9 nucleotides match TRBD1. The CDR3 sequence is 17 residues long. The germline gives CDR1 LNHDA, CDR2 SQIVND (reference sequence). V gave up 4 bases and J gave up 4 bases; unmatched junction bases: 13. Based on the CDR3 plus reference TRBV19 and TRBJ1-2, the full variable domain is DGGITQSPKYLFRKEGQNVTLSCEQNLNHDAMYWYRQDPGQGLRLIYYSQIVNDFQKGDIAEGYSVSREKKESFPLTVTSAQKNPTAFYLCASSKSLGTGSIYGYTFGSGTRLTVV.

V usage is TRBV7-6 and J usage is TRBJ1-1, with D possibly matching TRBD1 (5 bases). This CDR3 comprises 14 residues. V gave up 3 bases and J gave up 1 base, with 9 bases separating them. Germline V lookup: CDR1 SGHVS, CDR2 FNYEAQ. Written as DNA, the CDR3 is TGTGCCAGCAGCTTGGAGGGGCAGAACACTGAAGCTTTCTTT. This codes for CASSLEGQNTEAFF.

A single count supports this clone. This chain links TRBV4-1 with TRBJ2-5, with 9 bases identical to TRBD1. The CDR3 consists of 17 residues. CDR1 and CDR2 (germline): MGHRA, YSYEKL. Trimming cost V 0 bases and J 7 bases; bases outside gene matches: 12. CDR3: CASSQDRSRDRVGTQYF. The CDR3 DNA reads TGCGCCAGCAGCCAAGATAGGTCGAGGGACAGGGTGGGGACCCAGTACTTC.

The chain employs TRBV7-9 and TRBJ2-3; D gene ambiguous. Germline V CDR1 and CDR2: SEHNR, FQNEAQ (reference sequence). V lost 7 bases to trimming and J lost 4 bases, with 18 bases between them. The CDR3 is 15 residues long. In DNA, the CDR3 is TGTGCCAGCACTTTCGCCTTTACTACGTCAGATACGCAGTATTTT. It translates to CASTFAFTTSDTQYF.

The rearrangement joins TRBV2 to TRBJ2-7, with 7 bases fitting TRBD1. The CDR3 sequence is 15 residues long. J gave up 3 bases and V 2 bases, and 7 bases lay outside the gene matches. Germline lookup yields CDR1 SNHLY and CDR2 FYNNEI. The CDR3 coding sequence is TGTGCCAGCAGTGAACTGGGGACAGATTACTACGAGCAGTACTTC. As protein: CASSELGTDYYEQYF.

This clone turned up a few times. V gene TRBV10-3 combines with J gene TRBJ2-2; the match to TRBD1 covers 8 bases. With 4 bases clipped from V and 4 bases from J, the junction kept 20 bases outside the gene matches. Germline values: CDR1 ENHRY, CDR2 SYGVKD. This CDR3 has 20 amino acids. This CDR3 is CAISVPSGTGATRGTGELFF. The CDR3 nucleotides read TGTGCCATCAGTGTACCATCCGGGACAGGAGCTACCCGGGGCACCGGGGAGCTGTTTTTT.

V usage is TRBV11-3 and J usage is TRBJ1-4; the D is unclear. The CDR3 extends over 16 amino acids. The V and J ends lost 0 bases and 4 bases respectively, with 12 bases between them. From germline, CDR1 is SGHNT and CDR2 YENEEA. The CDR3: CASSLEGAGVNEKLFF. The CDR3 coding sequence is TGTGCCAGCAGCTTAGAGGGCGCCGGGGTTAATGAAAAACTGTTTTTT. The variable domain in full, completed from reference TRBV11-3 and TRBJ1-4, reads EAGVVQSPRYKIIEKKQPVAFWCNPISGHNTLYWYLQNLGQGPELLIRYENEEAVDDSQLPKDRFSAERLKGVDSTLKIQPAELGDSAVYLCASSLEGAGVNEKLFFGSGTQLSVL.

The chain recombines TRBV19 with TRBJ1-1; D might be TRBD1 (6 bases). Trimming removed 5 bases at V and 0 bases at J, with 10 bases between. Germline CDR1 and CDR2: LNHDA and SQIVND (reference sequence). This CDR3 spans 14 amino acids. Written as DNA, the CDR3 is TGTGCCAGTAGTCCGAGACAGGTGAACACTGAAGCTTTCTTT. It yields the protein CASSPRQVNTEAFF. Combining the CDR3 with reference TRBV19 and TRBJ1-1 gives the whole variable domain DGGITQSPKYLFRKEGQNVTLSCEQNLNHDAMYWYRQDPGQGLRLIYYSQIVNDFQKGDIAEGYSVSREKKESFPLTVTSAQKNPTAFYLCASSPRQVNTEAFFGQGTRLTVV.

The chain recombines TRBV27 with TRBJ1-1; 7 bases align to TRBD1. The CDR3 consists of 14 residues. V shed 5 bases and J 3 bases; nucleotides not matched to a gene: 6. The germline V gene has CDR1 MNHEY and CDR2 SMNVEV (reference sequence). CDR3 in DNA: TGTGCCAGCAGTCGTAGACAGGGCCACACTGAAGCTTTCTTT. It encodes CASSRRQGHTEAFF.

The chain carries TRBV6-5 and TRBJ1-2; D gene unclear. CDR1 and CDR2 from the germline V gene are MNHEY and SVGAGI. The CDR3 is made up of 15 amino acids. V dropped 1 base and J dropped 1 base, with 10 bases sitting between them. The CDR3 DNA follows: TGTGCCAGCAGTTACTATGCGGGCAGTAACTATGGCTACACCTTC. This codes for CASSYYAGSNYGYTF.

CDR3: CASSTFERGLGYTF. CDR3 bases: TGTGCCAGCAGCACCTTCGAGAGAGGACTTGGCTACACCTTC. The chain couples TRBV11-2 to TRBJ1-2; D uncertain. Germline CDR1 reads SGHAT; CDR2 reads FQNNGV. The CDR3 has 14 amino acids. V gave up 5 bases and J gave up 7 bases, with 17 bases separating them.

The chain uses TRBV18 and TRBJ2-2; D unclear. The germline V gene encodes CDR1 KGHSH and CDR2 LQKENI. Trimming stripped 1 base from V and 7 bases from J, with 10 bases between. The CDR3 has 14 amino acids. The CDR3 here is CASSPRSSIGELFF. CDR3 sequence (DNA): TGTGCCAGCTCACCACGATCTAGTATCGGGGAGCTGTTTTTT.

This chain uses TRBV6-5 with TRBJ2-7; tentative D call: TRBD2 (6 bases). The CDR3 has 15 amino acids. Trimming stripped 0 bases from V and 3 bases from J, with 12 bases between. Germline lookup yields CDR1 MNHEY and CDR2 SVGAGI. CDR3 in amino acids: CASSYSTQGLYEQYF. As DNA, the CDR3 is TGTGCCAGCAGTTACTCGACCCAGGGACTCTACGAGCAGTACTTC.

The chain has TRBV9 and TRBJ2-3; unclear D gene. The germline V gene has CDR1 SGDLS and CDR2 YYNGEE. V lost 0 bases to trimming and J lost 2 bases, with 7 bases between them. The CDR3 has 14 residues. Here the CDR3 DNA reads TGTGCCAGCAGCGTAGAGAGGAACACAGATACGCAGTATTTT. This codes for CASSVERNTDTQYF.

The rearrangement uses TRBV5-5 and TRBJ2-7; 8 positions match TRBD1. J gave up 5 bases and V 0 bases, and 7 bases lay outside the gene matches. The CDR3 has 15 amino acids. CDR1 and CDR2 from the germline V gene are SGHKS and YYEKEE (reference sequence). The CDR3 sequence is CASSLGQGKGHEQYF. In nucleotides, the CDR3 is TGTGCCAGCAGCTTGGGACAGGGGAAAGGACACGAGCAGTACTTC.

V gene TRBV30 combines with J gene TRBJ1-4; D not resolved. This CDR3 is built from 15 residues. Trimming stripped 3 bases from V and 0 bases from J, with 11 bases between. Germline lookup yields CDR1 GTSNPN and CDR2 SVGIG (reference sequence). The CDR3 sequence is CAWSRQGATNEKLFF. The CDR3 nucleotides are TGTGCCTGGAGCCGACAAGGTGCAACTAATGAAAAACTGTTTTTT.

This clone was picked up a small number of times. The DNA of the CDR3 is TGTGCCAGCGGGTCCCGGACAGGGGAGACCCAGTACTTC. This sequence encodes CASGSRTGETQYF. The gene calls are TRBV11-2 and TRBJ2-5, with 8 bases identical to TRBD1. From germline, CDR1 is SGHAT and CDR2 FQNNGV. The J segment lost 5 bases and the V segment lost 8 bases, leaving 7 bases of the junction unmatched. The CDR3 is 13 amino acids.

J is TRBJ2-5 and V is TRBV6-5, with D unresolved. This CDR3 has 16 residues. The V gene lost 0 bases and the J gene lost 1 base, with 12 bases spanning the gap. The germline gives CDR1 MNHEY, CDR2 SVGAGI. In DNA, the CDR3 is TGTGCCAGCAGTTACTCGATGGCAGTAAGCCAAGAGACCCAGTACTTC. This gives the protein CASSYSMAVSQETQYF.

V usage is TRBV7-9 and J usage is TRBJ1-3; 8 bases align to TRBD1. Looked up from germline, CDR1 is SEHNR and CDR2 is FQNEAQ (reference sequence). V lost 4 bases and J lost 8; bases outside the gene matches: 4. This CDR3 has 13 amino acids. The CDR3 sequence: CASSSQGADTIYF. CDR3 nucleotides: TGTGCCAGCAGCTCTCAGGGGGCGGACACCATATATTTT.

CDR3 DNA: TGTGCCAGCAGGTACGGGACTAGCGGGGGCCAAGAGACCCAGTACTTC. Its translation: CASRYGTSGGQETQYF. The V call is TRBV6-5, the J call TRBJ2-5, with 14 bases matching TRBD2. This CDR3 contains 16 residues. CDR1 and CDR2 (germline): MNHEY, SVGAGI. The trim removed 6 bases at V and 1 base at J, leaving 4 bases unmatched.

This clone was seen just once. The chain uses TRBV6-5 and TRBJ1-2; possible D gene TRBD1, 6 bases. Germline V gene sequence: CDR1 MNHEY, CDR2 SVGAGI. Deletions cut 7 bases from V and 4 bases from J, with 13 bases between. The CDR3 contains 13 residues. The CDR3 DNA reads as TGTGCCAGCAATCGCAGGGGAAGCTATGGCTACACCTTC. Translation: CASNRRGSYGYTF.

Only a few counts were recorded for this clone. This chain connects TRBV5-6 to TRBJ1-2, with 8 bases matching TRBD1. In germline, CDR1 is SGHDT, CDR2 YYEEEE. The CDR3 has 16 residues. The V segment lost 2 bases and the J segment 2 bases; nucleotides outside the gene matches: 8. CDR3 sequence reads: CASSFFGGQGNYGYTF. The CDR3 bases are TGTGCCAGCAGCTTCTTCGGAGGACAGGGCAACTATGGCTACACCTTC.

The J gene is TRBJ1-1, the V gene TRBV7-9, with TRBD1 matching 11 bases. The CDR3 has 15 amino acids. Germline values: CDR1 SEHNR, CDR2 FQNEAQ (reference sequence). Trimming took 0 bases from V and 7 from J; bases not matched to a gene: 4. The DNA of the CDR3 is TGTGCCAGCAGCTTAGCTTGGACAGGGGGCGGTGAAGCTTTCTTT. This encodes CASSLAWTGGGEAFF.